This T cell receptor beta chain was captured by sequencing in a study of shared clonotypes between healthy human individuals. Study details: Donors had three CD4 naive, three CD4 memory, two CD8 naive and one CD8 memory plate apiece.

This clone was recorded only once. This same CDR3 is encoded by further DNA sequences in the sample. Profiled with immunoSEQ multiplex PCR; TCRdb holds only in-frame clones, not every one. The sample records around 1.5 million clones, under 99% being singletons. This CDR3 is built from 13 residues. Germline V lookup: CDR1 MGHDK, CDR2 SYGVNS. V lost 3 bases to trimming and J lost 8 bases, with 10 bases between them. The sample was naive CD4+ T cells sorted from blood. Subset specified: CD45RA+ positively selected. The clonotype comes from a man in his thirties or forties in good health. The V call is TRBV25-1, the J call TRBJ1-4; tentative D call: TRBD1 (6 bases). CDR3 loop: CASSERGREKLFF. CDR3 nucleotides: TGTGCCAGCAGTGAGCGGGGGCGGGAAAAACTGTTTTTT.